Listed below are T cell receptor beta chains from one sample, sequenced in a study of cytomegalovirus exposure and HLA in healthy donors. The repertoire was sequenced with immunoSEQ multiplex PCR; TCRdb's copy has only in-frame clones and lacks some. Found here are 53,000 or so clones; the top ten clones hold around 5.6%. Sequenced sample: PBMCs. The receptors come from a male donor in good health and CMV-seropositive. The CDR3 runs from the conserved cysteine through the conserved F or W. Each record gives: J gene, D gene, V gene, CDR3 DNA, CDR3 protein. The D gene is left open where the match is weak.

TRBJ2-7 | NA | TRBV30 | TGTGCCTGGAGTGTAGGGGCCGAGCAGTACTTC | CAWSVGAEQYF
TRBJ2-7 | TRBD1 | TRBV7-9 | TGTGCCAGCAGCTTAGGGCCGGGACAGGACTCCTACGAGCAGTACTTC | CASSLGPGQDSYEQYF
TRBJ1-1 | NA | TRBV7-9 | TGTGCCAGCAGCTTAGGCGAGAACACTGAAGCTTTCTTT | CASSLGENTEAFF
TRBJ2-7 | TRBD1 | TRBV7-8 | TGTGCCAGCAGTCCACCCGGGACAGGGTCGGGAGAGCAGTACTTC | CASSPPGTGSGEQYF
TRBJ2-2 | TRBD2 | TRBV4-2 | TGTGCCAGCAGCCAAGAATGGGGCGGGGGGGACACCGGGGAGCTGTTTTTT | CASSQEWGGGDTGELFF
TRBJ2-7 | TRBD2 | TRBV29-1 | TGCAGCGTCGCCCCCCGGATAGCGGGGGTACTCGAGCAGTACTTC | CSVAPRIAGVLEQYF
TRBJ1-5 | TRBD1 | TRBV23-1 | TGCGCCAGCAGTCAACCGTCCCGTCAGGGGGCTCAGCTTAAAGATAGCAATCAGCCCCAGCATTTT | CASSQPSRQGAQLKDSNQPQHF
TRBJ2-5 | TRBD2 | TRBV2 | TGTGCCAGCACCCCGGGAGGGGTACCAACGGGAGAGACCCAGTACTTC | CASTPGGVPTGETQYF
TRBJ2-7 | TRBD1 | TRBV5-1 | TGCGCCAGCAGCCCCCTGACAGGGTTCAACGAGCAGTACTTC | CASSPLTGFNEQYF
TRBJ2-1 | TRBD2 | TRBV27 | TGTGCCAGCAGTTTCGGGGGGGCCTCCTACAATGAGCAGTTCTTC | CASSFGGASYNEQFF
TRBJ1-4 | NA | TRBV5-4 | TGTGCCAGCAGCTTGGGGGGGGTTACTAATGAAAAACTGTTTTTT | CASSLGGVTNEKLFF
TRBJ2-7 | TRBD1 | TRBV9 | TGTGCCAGCAGCGGATCGACAGGGGGCTTAGACGAGCAGTACTTC | CASSGSTGGLDEQYF
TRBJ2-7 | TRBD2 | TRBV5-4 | TGTGCCAGCAGCCCAGGACTAGCGGAATCCTACGAGCAGTACTTC | CASSPGLAESYEQYF
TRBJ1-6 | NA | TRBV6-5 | TGTGCCAGCAGCCCCCCCAGCTCCTATAATTCACCCCTCCACTTT | CASSPPSSYNSPLHF
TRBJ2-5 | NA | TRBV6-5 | TGTGCCAGCAGCCGCAATTCCAGAGGAGAGACCCAGTACTTC | CASSRNSRGETQYF
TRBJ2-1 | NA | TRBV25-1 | TGTGCCAGCAGTGAATCAGGGATCACCTACAATGAGCAGTTCTTC | CASSESGITYNEQFF
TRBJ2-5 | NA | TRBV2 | TGTGCCAGCAGCTTCGCGGAGACCCAGTACTTC | CASSFAETQYF
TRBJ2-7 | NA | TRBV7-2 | TGTGCCAGCAGCTTCCTACAGTCCTCCTACGAGCAGTACTTC | CASSFLQSSYEQYF
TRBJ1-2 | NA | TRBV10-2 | TGCGCCAGCAGTGCCCGCTGGGCCCTACCAGAAGTCGGGAGCTATGGCTACACCTTC | CASSARWALPEVGSYGYTF
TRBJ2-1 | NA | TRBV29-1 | TGCAGCGTTATAGGGGTTTCCTACAATGAGCAGTTCTTC | CSVIGVSYNEQFF
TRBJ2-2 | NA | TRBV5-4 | TGTGCCAGCAGCTTGGACCAGGGGTTGGGCCCCGGGGAGCTGTTTTTT | CASSLDQGLGPGELFF
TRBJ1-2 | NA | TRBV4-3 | TGCGCCAGCAGCCAAACCAGGACAGCTAACTATGGCTACACCTTC | CASSQTRTANYGYTF
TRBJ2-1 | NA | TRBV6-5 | TGTGCCAGCAGCTACTCGAATGTGCGTGGCCGGGGTGAGCAGTTCTTC | CASSYSNVRGRGEQFF
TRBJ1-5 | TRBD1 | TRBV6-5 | TGTGCCAGCAGCGGGACAGTTTATCAGCCCCAGCATTTT | CASSGTVYQPQHF
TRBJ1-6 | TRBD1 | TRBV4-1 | TGCGCCAGCAGCCCCTCGCGGACAGGTCACCTCCACTTT | CASSPSRTGHLHF
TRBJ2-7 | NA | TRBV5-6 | TGTGCCAGCAGCGACCGACAAGGCTTCCACGAGCAGTACTTC | CASSDRQGFHEQYF
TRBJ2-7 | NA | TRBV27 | TGTGCCAGCAGTTCCGGCGTTTGGGACTGGGCCTACGAGCAGTACTTC | CASSSGVWDWAYEQYF
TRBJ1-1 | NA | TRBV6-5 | TGTGCCAGCAGTTACTACGCGGGATCCCCCGAAGCTTTCTTT | CASSYYAGSPEAFF
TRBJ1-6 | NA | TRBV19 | TGTGCCAGTAGCCGACGAACGGAGGATCATTCACCCCTCCACTTT | CASSRRTEDHSPLHF
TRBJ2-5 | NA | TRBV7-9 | TGTGCCAGCAGCTTAGTTGGAGAGCGGGAGACCCAGTACTTC | CASSLVGERETQYF
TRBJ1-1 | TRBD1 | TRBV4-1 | TGCGCCAGCAGCCAAATCGGGACAGGGGACACTGAAGCTTTCTTT | CASSQIGTGDTEAFF
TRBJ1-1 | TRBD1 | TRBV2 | TGTGCCAGCAGTCCCGGGGGGTACAGGGGGCGGTTCGCTGAAGCTTTCTTT | CASSPGGYRGRFAEAFF
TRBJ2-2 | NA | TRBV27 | TGTGCCAGCAGTTTATTCGCCCTCCCACCCCTGGCCCGGACGGAGGCCGGGGAGCTGTTTTTT | CASSLFALPPLARTEAGELFF
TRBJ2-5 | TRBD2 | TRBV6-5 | TGTGCCAGCAGCAGTAGCGGGGGGGCTGGAGAGACCCAGTACTTC | CASSSSGGAGETQYF
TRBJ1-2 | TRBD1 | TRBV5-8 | TGTGCCAGCAGCTTCTTGACCAGGGGGCTTAGCTATGGCTACACCTTC | CASSFLTRGLSYGYTF
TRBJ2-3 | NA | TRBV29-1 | TGCAGCGTTGTCCCTCCCACAGATACGCAGTATTTT | CSVVPPTDTQYF